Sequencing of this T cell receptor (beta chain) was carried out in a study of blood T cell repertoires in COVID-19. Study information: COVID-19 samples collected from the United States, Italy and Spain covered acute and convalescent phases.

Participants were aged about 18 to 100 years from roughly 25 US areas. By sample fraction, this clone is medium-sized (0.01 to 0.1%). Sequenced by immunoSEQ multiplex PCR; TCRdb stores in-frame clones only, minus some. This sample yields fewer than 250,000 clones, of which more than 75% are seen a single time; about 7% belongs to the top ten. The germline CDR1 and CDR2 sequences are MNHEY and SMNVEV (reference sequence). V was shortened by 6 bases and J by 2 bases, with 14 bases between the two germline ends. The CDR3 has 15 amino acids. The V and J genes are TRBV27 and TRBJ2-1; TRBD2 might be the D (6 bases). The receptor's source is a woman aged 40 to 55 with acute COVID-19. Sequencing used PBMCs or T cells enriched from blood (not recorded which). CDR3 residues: CASRIAEVTYNEQFF. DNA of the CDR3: TGTGCCAGCAGGATAGCGGAAGTAACCTACAATGAGCAGTTCTTC.